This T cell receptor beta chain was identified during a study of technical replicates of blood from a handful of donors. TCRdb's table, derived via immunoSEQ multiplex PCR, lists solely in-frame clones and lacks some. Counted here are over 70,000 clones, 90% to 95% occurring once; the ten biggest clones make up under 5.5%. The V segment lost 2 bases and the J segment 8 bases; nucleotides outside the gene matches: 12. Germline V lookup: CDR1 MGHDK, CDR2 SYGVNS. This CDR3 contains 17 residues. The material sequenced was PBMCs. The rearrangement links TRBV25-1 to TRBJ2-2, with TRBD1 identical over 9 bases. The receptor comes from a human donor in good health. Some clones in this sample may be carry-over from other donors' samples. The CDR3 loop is CASSEQLAGQGRGELFF. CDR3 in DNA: TGTGCCAGCAGTGAACAGTTGGCAGGACAGGGGAGGGGGGAGCTGTTTTTT.